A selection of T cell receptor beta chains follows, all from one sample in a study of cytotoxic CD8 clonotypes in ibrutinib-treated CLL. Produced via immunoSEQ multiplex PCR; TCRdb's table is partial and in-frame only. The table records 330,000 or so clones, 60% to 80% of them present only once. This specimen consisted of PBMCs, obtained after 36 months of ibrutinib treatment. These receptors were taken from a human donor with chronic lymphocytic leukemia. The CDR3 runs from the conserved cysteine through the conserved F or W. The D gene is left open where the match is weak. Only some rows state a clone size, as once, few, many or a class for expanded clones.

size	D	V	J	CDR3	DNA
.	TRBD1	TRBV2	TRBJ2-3	CASSGTGKSTDTQYF	TGTGCCAGCAGTGGGACAGGTAAAAGCACAGATACGCAGTATTTT
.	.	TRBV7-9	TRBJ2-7	CASSLVRGGREQYF	TGTGCCAGCAGCTTGGTTCGGGGAGGTCGCGAGCAGTACTTC
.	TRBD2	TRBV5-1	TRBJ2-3	CASSREGPSTDTQYF	TGCGCCAGCAGCCGGGAGGGACCTAGCACAGATACGCAGTATTTT
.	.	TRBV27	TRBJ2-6	CASSLTSSGANVLTF	TGTGCCAGCAGTTTAACATCCTCTGGGGCCAACGTCCTGACTTTC
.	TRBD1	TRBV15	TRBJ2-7	CATSRFEGDRSSYEQYF	TGTGCCACCAGCAGATTCGAGGGGGACAGGTCCTCCTACGAGCAGTACTTC
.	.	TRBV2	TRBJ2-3	CASSTSGLRQYF	TGTGCCAGCAGTACCTCTGGGTTACGACAGTATTTT
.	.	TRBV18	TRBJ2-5	CASSPLTGHQETQYF	TGTGCCAGCTCACCACTGACAGGCCACCAAGAGACCCAGTACTTC
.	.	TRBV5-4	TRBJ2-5	CASSLGVIETQYF	TGTGCCAGCAGCTTGGGAGTGATTGAGACCCAGTACTTC
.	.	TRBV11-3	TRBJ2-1	CASSLDGANEQFF	TGTGCCAGCAGCTTAGATGGGGCCAATGAGCAGTTCTTC
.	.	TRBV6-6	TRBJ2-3	CASSYSFSVVTDTQYF	TGTGCCAGCAGTTACTCGTTTAGCGTGGTGACAGATACGCAGTATTTT
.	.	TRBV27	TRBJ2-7	CASSPGGALEQYF	TGTGCCAGCAGTCCCGGTGGAGCGCTCGAGCAGTACTTC
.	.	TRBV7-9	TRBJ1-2	CASSSWTTYGYTF	TGTGCCAGCAGCTCCTGGACCACCTATGGCTACACCTTC
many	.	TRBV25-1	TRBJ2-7	CASSELGPLIYEQYF	TGTGCCAGCAGTGAATTAGGGCCCCTTATCTACGAGCAGTACTTC
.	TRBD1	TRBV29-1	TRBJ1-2	CSVEVGHRGSPVPTNYGYTF	TGCAGCGTTGAAGTAGGACACAGGGGCAGCCCGGTCCCCACTAACTATGGCTACACCTTC
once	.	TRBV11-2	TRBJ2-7	CASSLTPYYEQYF	TGTGCCAGCAGCTTGACACCGTACTACGAGCAGTACTTC
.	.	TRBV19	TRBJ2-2	CASSQGHRAAGELFF	TGTGCCAGTAGTCAGGGACATAGGGCCGCCGGGGAGCTGTTTTTT
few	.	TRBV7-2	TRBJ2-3	CASSLASGSTDTQYF	TGTGCCAGCAGCTTAGCTTCCGGTAGCACAGATACGCAGTATTTT
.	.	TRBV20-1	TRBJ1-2	CSVDGYTF	TGCAGTGTTGATGGCTACACCTTC
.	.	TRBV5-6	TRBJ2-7	CASSEWDLSYEQYF	TGTGCCAGCAGCGAGTGGGACTTATCCTACGAGCAGTACTTC
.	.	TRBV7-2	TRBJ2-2	CASSLYDTGELFF	TGTGCCAGCAGCTTATATGACACCGGGGAGCTGTTTTTT
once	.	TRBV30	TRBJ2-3	CAWSVGRVEDTQYF	TGTGCCTGGAGTGTCGGTAGAGTCGAGGATACGCAGTATTTT
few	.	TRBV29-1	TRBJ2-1	CSVAKDRVEQFF	TGCAGCGTTGCGAAAGATCGGGTTGAGCAGTTCTTC
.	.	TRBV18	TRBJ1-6	CASSPTGNSPLHF	TGTGCCAGCTCACCAACAGGGAATTCACCCCTCCACTTT
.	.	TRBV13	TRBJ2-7	CASSLESFGGEQYF	TGTGCCAGCAGCTTGGAGAGCTTCGGGGGTGAGCAGTACTTC
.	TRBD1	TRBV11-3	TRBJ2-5	CASSRKTGGLETQYF	TGTGCCAGCAGCCGGAAGACAGGGGGTTTGGAGACCCAGTACTTC
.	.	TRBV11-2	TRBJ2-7	CASSSRAYEQYF	TGTGCCAGCAGCTCAAGGGCTTACGAGCAGTACTTC
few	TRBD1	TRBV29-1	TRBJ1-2	CSVSGTGVDPNYGYTF	TGCAGCGTATCCGGGACAGGGGTGGATCCTAACTATGGCTACACCTTC
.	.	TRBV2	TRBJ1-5	CASTRSSNQPQHF	TGTGCCAGTACCAGGAGCAGCAATCAGCCCCAGCATTTT
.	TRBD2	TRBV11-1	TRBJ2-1	CASSLGSGIYNEQFF	TGTGCCAGCAGCTTAGGTAGCGGGATTTACAATGAGCAGTTCTTC
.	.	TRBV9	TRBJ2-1	CASSVSAHNEQFF	TGTGCCAGCAGCGTATCCGCACACAATGAGCAGTTCTTC
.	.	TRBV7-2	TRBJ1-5	CASSLNGNSNQPQHF	TGTGCCAGCAGCTTAAATGGAAATAGCAATCAGCCCCAGCATTTT
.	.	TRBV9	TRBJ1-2	CASSVAGRSKTF	TGTGCCAGCAGCGTAGCTGGGCGGTCTAAAACCTTC
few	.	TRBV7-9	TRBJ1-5	CASSLVERHF	TGTGCCAGCAGCTTAGTTGAACGGCATTTT
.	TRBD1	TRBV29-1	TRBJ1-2	CSAGRDSILYGYTF	TGCAGCGCCGGACGGGACAGCATCTTGTATGGCTACACCTTC
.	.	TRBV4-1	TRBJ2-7	CASSRQKSWTSYEQYF	TGCGCCAGCAGCCGCCAAAAAAGTTGGACGTCCTACGAGCAGTACTTC
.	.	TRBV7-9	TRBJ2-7	CASSRGYEQYF	TGTGCCAGCAGCAGGGGCTACGAGCAGTACTTC
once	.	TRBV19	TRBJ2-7	CASSIVGETASYEQYF	TGTGCCAGTAGTATAGTAGGGGAGACAGCCTCCTACGAGCAGTACTTC
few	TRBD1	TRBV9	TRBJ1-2	CASSLSGQGGYGYTF	TGTGCCAGCAGTTTATCGGGACAGGGGGGCTATGGCTACACCTTC
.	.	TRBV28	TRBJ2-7	CASSLKTQGLFSYEQYF	TGTGCCAGCAGTTTAAAGACTCAGGGGTTATTCTCCTACGAGCAGTACTTC
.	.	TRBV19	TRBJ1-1	CASIRNTEAFF	TGTGCCAGTATCAGGAACACTGAAGCTTTCTTT
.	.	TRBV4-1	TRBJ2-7	CASSQDQVREQYF	TGCGCCAGCAGCCAAGATCAGGTTCGCGAGCAGTACTTC
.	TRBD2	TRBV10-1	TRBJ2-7	CASSDSSGGFYEQYF	TGCGCCAGCAGTGATTCCAGCGGGGGGTTCTACGAGCAGTACTTC
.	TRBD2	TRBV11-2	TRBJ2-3	CASSLKTSGTDTQYF	TGTGCCAGCAGCTTAAAGACTAGCGGCACAGATACGCAGTATTTT
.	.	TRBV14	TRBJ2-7	CASSQWGRGTYEQYF	TGTGCCAGCAGCCAATGGGGCAGGGGAACCTACGAGCAGTACTTC
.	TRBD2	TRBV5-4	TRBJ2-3	CASSLARGGSTDTQYF	TGTGCCAGCAGCTTGGCCCGGGGGGGTAGCACAGATACGCAGTATTTT
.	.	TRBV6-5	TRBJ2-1	CASSYGYNEQFF	TGTGCCAGCAGTTACGGGTACAATGAGCAGTTCTTC
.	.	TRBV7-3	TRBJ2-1	CASSLGSYNEQFF	TGTGCCAGCAGCTTAGGGTCTTACAATGAGCAGTTCTTC
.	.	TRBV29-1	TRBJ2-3	CSVVGQTTDTQYF	TGCAGCGTTGTAGGACAGACCACAGATACGCAGTATTTT
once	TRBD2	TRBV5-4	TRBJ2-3	CASTPIAGDRTDTQYF	TGTGCCAGCACCCCCATAGCGGGGGACCGCACAGATACGCAGTATTTT
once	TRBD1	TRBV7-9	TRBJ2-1	CASRPQLRQGLSNEQFF	TGTGCCAGCAGACCACAATTAAGACAGGGTCTCTCCAATGAGCAGTTCTTC
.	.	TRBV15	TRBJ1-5	CATSRDVGVGLRSNQPQHF	TGTGCCACCAGCAGAGATGTAGGGGTGGGGTTGCGTAGCAATCAGCCCCAGCATTTT
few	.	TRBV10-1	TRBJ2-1	CASSDRSYNEQFF	TGCGCCAGCTCCGACCGCTCCTACAATGAGCAGTTCTTC